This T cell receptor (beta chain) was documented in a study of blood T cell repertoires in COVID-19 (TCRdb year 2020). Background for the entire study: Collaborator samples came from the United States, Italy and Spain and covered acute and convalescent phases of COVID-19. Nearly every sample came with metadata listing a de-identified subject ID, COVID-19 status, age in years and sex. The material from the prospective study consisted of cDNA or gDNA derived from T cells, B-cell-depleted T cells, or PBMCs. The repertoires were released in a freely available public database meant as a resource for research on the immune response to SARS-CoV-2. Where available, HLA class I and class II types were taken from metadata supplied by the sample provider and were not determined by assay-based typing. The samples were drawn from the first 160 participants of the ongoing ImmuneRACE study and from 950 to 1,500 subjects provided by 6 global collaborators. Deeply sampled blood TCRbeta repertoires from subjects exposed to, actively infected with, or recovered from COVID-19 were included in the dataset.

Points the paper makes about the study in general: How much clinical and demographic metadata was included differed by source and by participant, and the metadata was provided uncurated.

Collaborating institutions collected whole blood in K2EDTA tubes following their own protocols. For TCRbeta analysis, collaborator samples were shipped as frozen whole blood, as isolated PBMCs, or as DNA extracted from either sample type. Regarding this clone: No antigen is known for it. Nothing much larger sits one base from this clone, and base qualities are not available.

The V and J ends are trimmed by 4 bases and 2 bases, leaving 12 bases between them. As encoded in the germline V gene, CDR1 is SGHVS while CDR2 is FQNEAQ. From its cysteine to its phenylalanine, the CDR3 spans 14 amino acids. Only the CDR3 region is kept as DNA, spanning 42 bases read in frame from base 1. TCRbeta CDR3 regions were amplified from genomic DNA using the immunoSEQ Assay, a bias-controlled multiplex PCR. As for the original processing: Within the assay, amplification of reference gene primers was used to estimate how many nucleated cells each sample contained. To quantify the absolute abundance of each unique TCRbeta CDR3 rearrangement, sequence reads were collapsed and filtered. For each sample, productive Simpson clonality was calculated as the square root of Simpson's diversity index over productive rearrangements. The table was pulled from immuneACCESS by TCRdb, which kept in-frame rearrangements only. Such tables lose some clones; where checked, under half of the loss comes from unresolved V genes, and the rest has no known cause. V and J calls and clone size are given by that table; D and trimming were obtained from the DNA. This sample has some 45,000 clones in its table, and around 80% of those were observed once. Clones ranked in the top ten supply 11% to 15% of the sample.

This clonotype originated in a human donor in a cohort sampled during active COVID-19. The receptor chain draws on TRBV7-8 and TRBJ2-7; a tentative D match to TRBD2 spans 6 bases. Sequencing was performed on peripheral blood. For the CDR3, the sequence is CASSSRLVAYEQYF. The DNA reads TGTGCCAGCAGCTCCCGACTAGTCGCCTACGAGCAGTACTTC.